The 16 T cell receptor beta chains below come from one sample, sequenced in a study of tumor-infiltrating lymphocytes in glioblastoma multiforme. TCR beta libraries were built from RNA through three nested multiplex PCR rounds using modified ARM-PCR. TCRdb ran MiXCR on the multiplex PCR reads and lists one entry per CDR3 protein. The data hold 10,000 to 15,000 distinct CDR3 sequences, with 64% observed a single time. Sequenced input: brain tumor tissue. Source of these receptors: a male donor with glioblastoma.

The CDR3, as DNA: TGTGCCAGCAGCTTAGGCCCGGGCTTGGAGACCCAGTACTTC. It yields the protein CASSLGPGLETQYF. V usage is TRBV11-2 and J usage is TRBJ2-5; D unclear. V lost 1 base and J 5 bases, leaving 11 bases between the germline ends. CDR3 size: 14 residues. From germline, CDR1 is SGHAT and CDR2 FQNNGV.

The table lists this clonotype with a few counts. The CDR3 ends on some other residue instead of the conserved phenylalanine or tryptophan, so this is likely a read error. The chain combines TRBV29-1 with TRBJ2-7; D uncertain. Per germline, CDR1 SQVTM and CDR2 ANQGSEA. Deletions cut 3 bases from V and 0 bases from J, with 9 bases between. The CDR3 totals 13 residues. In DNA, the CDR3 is TGCAGCGTTGATGACCAGGCCTCCTACGAGCAGTACTAC. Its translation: CSVDDQASYEQYY.

The CDR3 reads CASSLDSVPEETQYF. The DNA of the CDR3 is TGTGCCAGCAGCCTAGATAGTGTCCCGGAAGAGACCCAGTACTTC. The chain has TRBV3-1 and TRBJ2-5; D gene uncertain. This CDR3 is 15 amino acids long. The V end lost 4 bases, the J end lost 3 bases, and 15 bases lay between the germline ends. The germline V gene encodes CDR1 LGHDT and CDR2 YNNKEL (reference sequence).

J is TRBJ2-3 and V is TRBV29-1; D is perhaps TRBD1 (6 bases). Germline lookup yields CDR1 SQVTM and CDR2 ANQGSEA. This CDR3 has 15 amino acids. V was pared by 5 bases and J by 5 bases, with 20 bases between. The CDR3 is CSVNGAGEGVDTQYF. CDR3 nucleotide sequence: TGCAGCGTTAATGGGGCAGGGGAAGGCGTAGATACGCAGTATTTT.

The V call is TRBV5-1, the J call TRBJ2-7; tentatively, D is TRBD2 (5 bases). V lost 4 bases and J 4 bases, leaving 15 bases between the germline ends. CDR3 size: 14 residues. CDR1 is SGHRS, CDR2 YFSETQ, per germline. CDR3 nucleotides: TGCGCCAGCAGCCATATCGGGAAAGGGTACGAGCAGTACTTC. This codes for CASSHIGKGYEQYF.

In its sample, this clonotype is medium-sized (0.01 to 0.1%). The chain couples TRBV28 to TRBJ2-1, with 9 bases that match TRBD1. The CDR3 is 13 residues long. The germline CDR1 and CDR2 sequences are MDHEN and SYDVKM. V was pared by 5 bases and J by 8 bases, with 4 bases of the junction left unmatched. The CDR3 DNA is TGTGCCAGCAGTCCCGGACAGGGGTATGAGCAGTTCTTC. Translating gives CASSPGQGYEQFF.

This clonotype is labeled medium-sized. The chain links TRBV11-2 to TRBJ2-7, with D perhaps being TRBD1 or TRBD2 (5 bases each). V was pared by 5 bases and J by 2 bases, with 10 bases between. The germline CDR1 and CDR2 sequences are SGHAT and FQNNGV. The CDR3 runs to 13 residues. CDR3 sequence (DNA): TGTGCCAGCAGCCTTGGGACGACCTACGAGCAGTACTTC. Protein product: CASSLGTTYEQYF.

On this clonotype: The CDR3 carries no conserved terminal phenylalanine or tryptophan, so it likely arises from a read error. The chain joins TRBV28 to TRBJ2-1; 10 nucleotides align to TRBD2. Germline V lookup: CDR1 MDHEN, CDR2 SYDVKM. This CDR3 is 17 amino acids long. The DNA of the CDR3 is TGTGTCAGCAGTTTAGACCTCGCAGCGGGGGGGAACAATGAGCAGTTCCTC. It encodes CVSSLDLAAGGNNEQFL.

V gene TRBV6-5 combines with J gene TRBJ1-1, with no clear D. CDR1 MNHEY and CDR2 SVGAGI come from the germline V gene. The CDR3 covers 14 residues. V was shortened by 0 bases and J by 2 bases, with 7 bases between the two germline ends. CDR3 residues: CASSYSNGNTEAFF. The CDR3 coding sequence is TGTGCCAGCAGTTACTCGAACGGCAACACTGAAGCTTTCTTT.

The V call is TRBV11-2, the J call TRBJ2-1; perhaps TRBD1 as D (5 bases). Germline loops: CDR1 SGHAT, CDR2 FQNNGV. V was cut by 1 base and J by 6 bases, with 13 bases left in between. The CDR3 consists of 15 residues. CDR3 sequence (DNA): TGTGCCAGCAGCTTAGCCCCCCTCAGGGTCAATGAGCAGTTCTTC. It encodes CASSLAPLRVNEQFF.

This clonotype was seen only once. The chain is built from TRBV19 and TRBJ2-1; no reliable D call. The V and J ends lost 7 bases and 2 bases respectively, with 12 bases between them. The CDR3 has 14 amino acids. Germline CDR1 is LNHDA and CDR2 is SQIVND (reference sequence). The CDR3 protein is CASNTVSPYNEQFF. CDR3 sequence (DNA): TGTGCCAGTAACACGGTGAGCCCCTACAATGAGCAGTTCTTC.

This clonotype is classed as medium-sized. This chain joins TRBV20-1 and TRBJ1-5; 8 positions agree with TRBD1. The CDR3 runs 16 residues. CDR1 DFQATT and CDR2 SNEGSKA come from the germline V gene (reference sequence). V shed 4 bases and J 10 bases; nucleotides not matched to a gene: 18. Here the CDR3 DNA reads TGCAGTGCTACGAAAAAAGGAACCAGGGGGCTCACCCCCCAGCATTTT. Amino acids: CSATKKGTRGLTPQHF.

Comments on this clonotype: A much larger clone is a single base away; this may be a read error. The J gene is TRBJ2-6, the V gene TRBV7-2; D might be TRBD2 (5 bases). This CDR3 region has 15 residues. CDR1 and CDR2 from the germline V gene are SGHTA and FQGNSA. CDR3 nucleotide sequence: TGTGCCAGCAGCCTTCACGCCGCGGAGGCCAACGACCTGACTTTC. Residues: CASSLHAAEANDLTF.

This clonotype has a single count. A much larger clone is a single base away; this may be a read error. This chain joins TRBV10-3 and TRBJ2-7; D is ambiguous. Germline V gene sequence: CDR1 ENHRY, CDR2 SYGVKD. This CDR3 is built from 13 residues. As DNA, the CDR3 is TGTACCACGAAAAACCCGAGCTCCTACGAGCAGTGCTTC. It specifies CTTKNPSSYEQCF.

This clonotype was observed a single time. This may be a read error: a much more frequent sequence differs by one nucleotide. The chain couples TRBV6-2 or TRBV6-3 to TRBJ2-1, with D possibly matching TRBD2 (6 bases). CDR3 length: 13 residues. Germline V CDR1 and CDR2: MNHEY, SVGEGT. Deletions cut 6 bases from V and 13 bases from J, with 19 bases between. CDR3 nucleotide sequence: TGTGCCAGCAGACCCGGGGGAGTCAATCATCAGTTCTTC. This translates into CASRPGGVNHQFF.

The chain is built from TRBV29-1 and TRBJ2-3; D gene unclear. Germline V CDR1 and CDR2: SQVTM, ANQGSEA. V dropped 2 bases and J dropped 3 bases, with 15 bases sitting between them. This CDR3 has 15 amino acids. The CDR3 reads CSVEPAWGGTDTQYF. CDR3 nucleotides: TGCAGCGTTGAACCTGCCTGGGGTGGAACAGATACGCAGTATTTT.